The rows below give T cell receptor beta chains drawn from one sample of a study of cytomegalovirus exposure and HLA in healthy donors. Sequenced by immunoSEQ multiplex PCR; TCRdb stores in-frame clones only, minus some. The sample yields 50,000 or so clones, more than 70% seen once. Specimen: PBMCs. The receptors were gathered from a woman younger than 35 in good health and CMV-seropositive. Both conserved end residues are part of each CDR3. A D gene is named only where the DNA matches it firmly. Clone size, where shown, is once, few, many, or a class for clones that have expanded.

j_call	clone_size	v_call	d_call	cdr3_nt	cdr3_aa
TRBJ1-2	-	TRBV29-1	-	TGCAGCGTTCAGGACAGCGTTAACTATGGCTACACCTTC	CSVQDSVNYGYTF
TRBJ2-7	-	TRBV7-6	TRBD1	TGTGCCAGCAGCTTAGGAGGTGGGGACAGGCCAAGCTCCTACGAGCAGTACTTC	CASSLGGGDRPSSYEQYF
TRBJ2-1	once	TRBV11-3	TRBD2	TGTGCCAGCAGCCCCGCCGTCGGGGGGACCTACAATGAGCAGTTCTTC	CASSPAVGGTYNEQFF
TRBJ1-3	-	TRBV19	TRBD1	TGTGCCAGTAGGCCAGGGGGCAGTCCGTACACCATATATTTT	CASRPGGSPYTIYF
TRBJ1-6	-	TRBV7-9	-	TGTGCCAGCCAAGCGAGAACAGGGAGTAATTCACCCCTCCACTTT	CASQARTGSNSPLHF
TRBJ2-1	-	TRBV7-9	TRBD2	TGTGCCAGCAGCTTGCGGGAGGAGTACAATGAGCAGTTCTTC	CASSLREEYNEQFF
TRBJ1-1	-	TRBV21-1	-	TGTGCCAGCAGCCCTGGGGGGGAATTGAACACTGAAGCTTTCTTT	CASSPGGELNTEAFF
TRBJ2-5	-	TRBV11-2	TRBD2	TGTGCCAGCAGCTTAGATCAAGCTAGCGGGGAGACCCAGTACTTC	CASSLDQASGETQYF
TRBJ2-3	-	TRBV19	TRBD2	TGTGCCAGTAGTATAACTCTAGCGGGGGGAACTAGCACAGATACGCAGTATTTT	CASSITLAGGTSTDTQYF
TRBJ1-6	-	TRBV10-2	TRBD1	TGCGCCAGCAGTGAACCCGGACAGGGAGGAGTTAATTCACCCCTCCACTTT	CASSEPGQGGVNSPLHF
TRBJ2-1	few	TRBV28	TRBD2	TGTGCCAGCAGTGGACTTCTAGCGGGCTCCTACAATGAGCAGTTCTTC	CASSGLLAGSYNEQFF
TRBJ2-5	-	TRBV30	TRBD2	TGTGCCTGGAGTTGGGGGGGGAGGGCCCAAGAGACCCAGTACTTC	CAWSWGGRAQETQYF
TRBJ2-7	-	TRBV5-6	-	TGTGCCAGCAGCGTTGGTCCACAGGGTAGCAACGAGCAGTACTTC	CASSVGPQGSNEQYF
TRBJ2-7	-	TRBV28	TRBD2	TGTGCCAGCAGTTTTCTTAGCGGGGTGAAAGAGCAGTACTTC	CASSFLSGVKEQYF
TRBJ1-2	-	TRBV6-1	-	TGTGCCAGCAGTGAACAGAGGAACTATGGCTACACCTTC	CASSEQRNYGYTF
TRBJ2-6	-	TRBV30	-	TGTGCCGGCCCGTTAAGGGCCAACGTCCTGACTTTC	CAGPLRANVLTF
TRBJ1-3	-	TRBV5-1	-	TGCGCCAGCAGCTTGGAGGGGATTGGAAACACCATATATTTT	CASSLEGIGNTIYF
TRBJ2-2	-	TRBV6-5	TRBD1	TGTGCCACCAGGACAGGGGTCGGGGAGCTGTTTTTT	CATRTGVGELFF
TRBJ1-1	-	TRBV1	-	TGCACCAGCAGCCAAGCGGAAGGGAGGAACACTGAAGCTTTCTTT	CTSSQAEGRNTEAFF
TRBJ2-7	-	TRBV14	TRBD1	TGTGCCAGCAGCCAAGATCATAGGCAGGGGGAGTACGAGCAGTACTTC	CASSQDHRQGEYEQYF
TRBJ1-1	-	TRBV5-4	-	TGTGCCAGCAGCTGGGGCCAGGGGTCAAACACTGAAGCTTTCTTT	CASSWGQGSNTEAFF
TRBJ1-2	-	TRBV6-1	-	TGTGCCAGCACCGCGGGGAGAGGTAACTATGGCTACACCTTC	CASTAGRGNYGYTF
TRBJ2-5	-	TRBV29-1	-	TGCAGCGTTTCCACAGGGTTGAATACTCTGGGAGAGACCCAGTACTTC	CSVSTGLNTLGETQYF
TRBJ2-1	-	TRBV5-5	TRBD2	TGTGCCAGCAGCTTAGGTGGCGGGGGGGCGAACTCCTACAATGAGCAGTTCTTC	CASSLGGGGANSYNEQFF
TRBJ2-3	-	TRBV4-2	TRBD2	TGTGCCAGCAGCCAAGTCTCGACGCGGGGGAGAGATACGCAGTATTTT	CASSQVSTRGRDTQYF
TRBJ1-3	once	TRBV6-1	-	TGTGCCAGCAGTGAAGCGGCATCGTCTGGAAACACCATATATTTT	CASSEAASSGNTIYF
TRBJ1-1	-	TRBV20-1	-	TGCAGTGCTAGTCCCGCGCAGGTGGCTTTCTTT	CSASPAQVAFF
TRBJ1-1	-	TRBV30	TRBD1	TGTGCCTGGAGGGGACAGGGCGCGGGGACTGAAGCTTTCTTT	CAWRGQGAGTEAFF
TRBJ2-5	once	TRBV11-2	-	TGTGCCAGCAGTTCCGTCGGGGGCGGGGGTGAGACCCAGTACTTC	CASSSVGGGGETQYF
TRBJ1-1	few	TRBV2	-	TGTGCCAGCAGTATCAGACAGACATCAAACACTGAAGCTTTCTTT	CASSIRQTSNTEAFF
TRBJ2-7	-	TRBV5-1	TRBD2	TGCGCCAGCAGCTTGGAACTAGCGGGGGGCTCCTACGAGCAGTACTTC	CASSLELAGGSYEQYF
TRBJ2-3	-	TRBV5-6	TRBD1	TGTGCCAGCAGCCAGACAGGGGGCAGGGATACGCAGTATTTT	CASSQTGGRDTQYF
TRBJ2-1	-	TRBV5-1	-	TGCGCCAGCAGCTTACAGGGATTTTTCGATGAGCAGTTCTTC	CASSLQGFFDEQFF
TRBJ2-2	once	TRBV5-1	-	TGCGCCAGCAGCCCGACTCTCGGGAACACCGGGGAGCTGTTTTTT	CASSPTLGNTGELFF
TRBJ2-7	-	TRBV4-2	TRBD2	TGTGCCAGCAGCCAAGCTGGGGGGGATTACGAGCAGTACTTC	CASSQAGGDYEQYF
TRBJ1-3	-	TRBV7-2	-	TGTGCCAGCAGCTCCGGGAACCTTGGAAACACCATATATTTT	CASSSGNLGNTIYF
TRBJ1-5	-	TRBV5-6	TRBD1	TGTGCCAGCAGCTTGACAGGGGCAAGCAATCAGCCCCAGCATTTT	CASSLTGASNQPQHF
TRBJ2-5	-	TRBV19	TRBD1	TGTGCCAGTGATACAGGGGGCACCCAGTACTTC	CASDTGGTQYF
TRBJ2-3	-	TRBV2	TRBD2	TGTGCCAGCGGACTAGCAGGGACGCAGTATTTT	CASGLAGTQYF
TRBJ1-5	-	TRBV19	-	TGTGCCAGTAGTCCGGGACTGCTGAATCAGCCCCAGCATTTT	CASSPGLLNQPQHF
TRBJ1-6	-	TRBV6-1	TRBD1	TGTGCCAGCAGTGAGCGACAGGGAAATTCACCCCTCCACTTT	CASSERQGNSPLHF
TRBJ2-5	once	TRBV10-1	TRBD2	TGCGCCAGCAGTGAAGGGGGACTAGCGGGAAAAGAGACCCAGTACTTC	CASSEGGLAGKETQYF
TRBJ2-7	-	TRBV2	TRBD1	TGTGCCAGCTCGACAGGGGGCGGCGGGAGGCAGTACTTC	CASSTGGGGRQYF
TRBJ2-3	-	TRBV28	TRBD2	TGTGCCATCACTAGCGGGGGGGGCACAGATACGCAGTATTTT	CAITSGGGTDTQYF
TRBJ2-7	-	TRBV11-2	-	TGTGCCAGCAGCTTACGGGGAGGGGGAGGCGAGCAGTACTTC	CASSLRGGGGEQYF
TRBJ2-1	-	TRBV6-6	-	TGTGCCAGCAGCCAGACTCGCGGGGGCGGTGAGCAGTTCTTC	CASSQTRGGGEQFF
TRBJ2-7	-	TRBV19	-	TGTGCCAGTAGTATAGGAACAGGGTTAATCCTCTACGAGCAGTACTTC	CASSIGTGLILYEQYF
TRBJ1-4	-	TRBV5-1	-	TGCGCCAGCAGACGAGACAGACCTAATGAAAAACTGTTTTTT	CASRRDRPNEKLFF